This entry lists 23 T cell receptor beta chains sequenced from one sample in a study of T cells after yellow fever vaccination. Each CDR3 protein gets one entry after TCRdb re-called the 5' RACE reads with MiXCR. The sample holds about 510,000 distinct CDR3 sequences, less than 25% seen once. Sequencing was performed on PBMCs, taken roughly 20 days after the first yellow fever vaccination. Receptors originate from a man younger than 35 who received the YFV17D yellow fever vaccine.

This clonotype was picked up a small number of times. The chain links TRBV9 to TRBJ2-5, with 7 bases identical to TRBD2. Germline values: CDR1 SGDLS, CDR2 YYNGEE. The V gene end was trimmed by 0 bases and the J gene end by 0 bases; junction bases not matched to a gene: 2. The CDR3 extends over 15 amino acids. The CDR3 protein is CASSVDGGNQETQYF. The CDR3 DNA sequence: TGTGCCAGCAGCGTAGACGGGGGGAACCAAGAGACCCAGTACTTC. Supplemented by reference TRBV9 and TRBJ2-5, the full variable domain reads DSGVTQTPKHLITATGQRVTLRCSPRSGDLSVYWYQQSLDQGLQFLIQYYNGEERAKGNILERFSAQQFPDLHSELNLSSLELGDSALYFCASSVDGGNQETQYFGPGTRLLVL.

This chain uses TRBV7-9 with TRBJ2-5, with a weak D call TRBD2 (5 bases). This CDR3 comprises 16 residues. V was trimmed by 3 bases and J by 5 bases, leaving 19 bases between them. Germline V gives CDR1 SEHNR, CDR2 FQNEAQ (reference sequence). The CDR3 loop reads CASSFRGPDVWETQYF. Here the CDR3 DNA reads TGTGCCAGCAGCTTCCGGGGTCCCGACGTTTGGGAGACCCAGTACTTC.

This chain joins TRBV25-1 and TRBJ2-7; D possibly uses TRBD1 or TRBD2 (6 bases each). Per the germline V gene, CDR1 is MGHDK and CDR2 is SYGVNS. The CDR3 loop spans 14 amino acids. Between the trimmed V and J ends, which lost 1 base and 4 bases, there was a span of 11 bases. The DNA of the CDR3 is TGTGCCAGCAGTGAATTAGGAGGGGGTTACGAGCAGTACTTC. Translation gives CASSELGGGYEQYF.

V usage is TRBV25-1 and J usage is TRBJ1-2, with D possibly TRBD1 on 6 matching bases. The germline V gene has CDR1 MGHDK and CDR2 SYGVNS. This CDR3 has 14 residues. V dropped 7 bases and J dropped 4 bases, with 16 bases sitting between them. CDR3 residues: CASMRSGTTYGYTF. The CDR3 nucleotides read TGTGCCAGCATGAGATCCGGGACAACCTATGGCTACACCTTC.

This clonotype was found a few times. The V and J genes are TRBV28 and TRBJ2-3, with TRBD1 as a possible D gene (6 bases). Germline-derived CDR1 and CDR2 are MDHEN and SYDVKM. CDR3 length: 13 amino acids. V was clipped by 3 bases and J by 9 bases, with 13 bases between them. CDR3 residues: CASSFLDSRTQYF. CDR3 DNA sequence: TGTGCCAGCAGTTTCTTGGACAGTCGGACGCAGTATTTT.

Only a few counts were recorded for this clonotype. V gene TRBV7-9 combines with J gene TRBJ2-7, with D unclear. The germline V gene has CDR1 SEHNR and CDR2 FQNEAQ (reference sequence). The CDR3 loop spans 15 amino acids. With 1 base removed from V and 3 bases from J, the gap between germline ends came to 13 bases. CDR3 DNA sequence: TGTGCCAGCAGCTTAGGAGATAGGGTGGGCTACGAGCAGTACTTC. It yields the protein CASSLGDRVGYEQYF.

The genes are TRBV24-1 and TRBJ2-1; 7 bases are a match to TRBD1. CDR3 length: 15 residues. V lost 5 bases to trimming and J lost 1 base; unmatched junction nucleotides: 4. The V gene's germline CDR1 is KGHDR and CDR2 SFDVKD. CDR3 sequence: CATSGETGSYNEQFF. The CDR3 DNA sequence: TGTGCCACCAGTGGAGAGACAGGGTCCTACAATGAGCAGTTCTTC.

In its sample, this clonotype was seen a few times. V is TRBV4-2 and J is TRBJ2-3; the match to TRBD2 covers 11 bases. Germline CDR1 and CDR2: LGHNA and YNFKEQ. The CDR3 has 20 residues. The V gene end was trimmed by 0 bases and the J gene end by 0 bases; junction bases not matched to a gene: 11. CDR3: CASSQDVVAGGSSSTDTQYF. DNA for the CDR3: TGTGCCAGCAGCCAAGATGTGGTAGCGGGGGGGAGTTCTAGCACAGATACGCAGTATTTT.

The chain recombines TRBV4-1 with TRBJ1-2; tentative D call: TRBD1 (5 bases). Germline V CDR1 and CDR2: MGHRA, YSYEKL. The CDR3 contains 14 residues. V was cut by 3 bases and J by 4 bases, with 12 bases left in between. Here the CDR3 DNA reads TGCGCCAGCAGCCAGAGGGAGGGGTCCTATGGCTACACCTTC. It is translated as CASSQREGSYGYTF.

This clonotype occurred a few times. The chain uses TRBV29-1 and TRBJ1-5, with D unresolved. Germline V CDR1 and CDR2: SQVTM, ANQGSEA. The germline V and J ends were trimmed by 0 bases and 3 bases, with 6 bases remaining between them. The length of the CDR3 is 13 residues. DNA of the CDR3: TGCAGCGTTGAAGAAGGCAACAATCAGCCCCAGCATTTT. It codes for CSVEEGNNQPQHF.

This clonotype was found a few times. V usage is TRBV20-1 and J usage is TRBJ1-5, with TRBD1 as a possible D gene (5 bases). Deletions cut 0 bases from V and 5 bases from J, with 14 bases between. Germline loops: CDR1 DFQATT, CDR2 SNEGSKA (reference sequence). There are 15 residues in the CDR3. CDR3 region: CSARDWGGFHQPQHF. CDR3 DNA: TGCAGTGCTAGAGATTGGGGGGGATTTCATCAGCCCCAGCATTTT.

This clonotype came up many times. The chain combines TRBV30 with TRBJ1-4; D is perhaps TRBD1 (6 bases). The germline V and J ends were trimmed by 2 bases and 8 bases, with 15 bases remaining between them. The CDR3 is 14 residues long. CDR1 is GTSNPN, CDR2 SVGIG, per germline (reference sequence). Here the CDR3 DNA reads TGTGCCTGGAGTATGGAGGGGGAGAGGGAAAAACTGTTTTTT. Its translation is CAWSMEGEREKLFF.

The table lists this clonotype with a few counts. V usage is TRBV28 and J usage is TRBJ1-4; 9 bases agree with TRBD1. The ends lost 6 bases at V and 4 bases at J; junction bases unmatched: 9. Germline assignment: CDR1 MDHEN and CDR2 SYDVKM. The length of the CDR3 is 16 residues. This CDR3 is CASRTRGTGFNEKLFF. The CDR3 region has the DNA TGTGCCAGCAGAACTCGCGGGACAGGGTTTAATGAAAAACTGTTTTTT.

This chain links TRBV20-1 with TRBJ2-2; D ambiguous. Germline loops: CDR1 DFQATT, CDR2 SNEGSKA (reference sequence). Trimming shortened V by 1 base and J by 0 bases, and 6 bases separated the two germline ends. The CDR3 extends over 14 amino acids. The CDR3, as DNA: TGCAGTGCTAGAGTGGGGTCGAACACCGGGGAGCTGTTTTTT. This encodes CSARVGSNTGELFF.

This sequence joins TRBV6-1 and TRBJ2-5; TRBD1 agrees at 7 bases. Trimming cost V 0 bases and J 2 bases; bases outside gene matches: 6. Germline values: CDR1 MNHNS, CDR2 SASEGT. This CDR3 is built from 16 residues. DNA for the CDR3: TGTGCCAGCAGTGAAGCCCCACAGGGGCCTCAAGAGACCCAGTACTTC. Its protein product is CASSEAPQGPQETQYF.

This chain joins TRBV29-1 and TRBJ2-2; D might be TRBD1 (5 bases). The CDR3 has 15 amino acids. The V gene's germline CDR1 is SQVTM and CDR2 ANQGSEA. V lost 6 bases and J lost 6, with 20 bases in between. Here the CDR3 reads CSVLGRVTSPGELFF. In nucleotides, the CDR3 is TGCAGCGTGTTGGGCAGGGTAACGTCACCCGGGGAGCTGTTTTTT.

The DNA for the CDR3 is TGTGCCAGCAGCTTAGTACACCCGGGCTCTGGAAACACCATATATTTT. Its translation: CASSLVHPGSGNTIYF. This chain links TRBV7-9 with TRBJ1-3; D unresolved. V lost 1 base, J lost 0 bases, and 10 bases lay in between. Germline loops: CDR1 SEHNR, CDR2 FQNEAQ (reference sequence). The CDR3 spans 16 residues.

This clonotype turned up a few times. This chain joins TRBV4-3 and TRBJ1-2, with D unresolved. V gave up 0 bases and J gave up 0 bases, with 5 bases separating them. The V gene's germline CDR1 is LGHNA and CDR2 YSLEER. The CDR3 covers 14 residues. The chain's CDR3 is CASSQDMANYGYTF. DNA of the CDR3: TGCGCCAGCAGCCAAGATATGGCTAACTATGGCTACACCTTC.

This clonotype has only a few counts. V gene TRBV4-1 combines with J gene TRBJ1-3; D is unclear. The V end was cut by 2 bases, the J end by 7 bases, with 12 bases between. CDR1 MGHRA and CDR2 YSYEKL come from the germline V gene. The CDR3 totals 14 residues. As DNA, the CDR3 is TGCGCCAGCAGCCAACCGACCCAAGGGAACACCATATATTTT. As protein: CASSQPTQGNTIYF.

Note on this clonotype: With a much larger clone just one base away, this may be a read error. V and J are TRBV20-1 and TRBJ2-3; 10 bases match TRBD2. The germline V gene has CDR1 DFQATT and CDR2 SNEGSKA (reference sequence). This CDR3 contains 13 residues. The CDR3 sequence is CSAPTSGADTPYF. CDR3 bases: TGCAGTGCGCCTACTAGCGGGGCAGATACGCCGTATTTT.

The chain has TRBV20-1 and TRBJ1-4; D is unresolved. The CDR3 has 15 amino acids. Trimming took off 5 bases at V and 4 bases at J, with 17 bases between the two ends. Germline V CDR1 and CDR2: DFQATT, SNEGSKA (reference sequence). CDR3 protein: CSAPVRPPGNEKLFF. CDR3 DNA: TGCAGTGCTCCCGTGAGGCCCCCGGGTAATGAAAAACTGTTTTTT.

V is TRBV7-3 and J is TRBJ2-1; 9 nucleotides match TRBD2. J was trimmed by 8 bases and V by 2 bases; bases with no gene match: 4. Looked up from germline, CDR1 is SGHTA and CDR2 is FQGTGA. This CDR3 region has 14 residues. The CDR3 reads CASSLGTSTDEQFF. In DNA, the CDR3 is TGTGCCAGCAGCTTAGGGACTAGCACCGATGAGCAGTTCTTC.

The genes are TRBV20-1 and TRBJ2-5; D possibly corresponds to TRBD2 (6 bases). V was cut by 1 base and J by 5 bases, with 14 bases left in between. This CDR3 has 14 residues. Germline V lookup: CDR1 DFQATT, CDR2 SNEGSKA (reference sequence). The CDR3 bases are TGCAGTGCTAGAGCTAGGGCGGGGTGGGAGACCCAGTACTTC. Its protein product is CSARARAGWETQYF.